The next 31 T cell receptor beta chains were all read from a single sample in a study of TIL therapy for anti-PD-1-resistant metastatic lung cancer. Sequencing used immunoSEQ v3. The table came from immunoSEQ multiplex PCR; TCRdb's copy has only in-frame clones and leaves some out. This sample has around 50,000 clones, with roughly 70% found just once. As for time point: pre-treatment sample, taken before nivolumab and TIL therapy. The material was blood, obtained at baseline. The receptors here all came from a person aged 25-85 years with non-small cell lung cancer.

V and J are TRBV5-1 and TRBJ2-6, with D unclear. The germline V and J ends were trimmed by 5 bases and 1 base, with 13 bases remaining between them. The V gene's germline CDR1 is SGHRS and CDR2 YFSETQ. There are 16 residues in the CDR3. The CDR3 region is CASSDQGGSGANVLTF. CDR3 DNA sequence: TGCGCCAGCAGTGACCAAGGCGGTTCTGGGGCCAACGTCCTGACTTTC.

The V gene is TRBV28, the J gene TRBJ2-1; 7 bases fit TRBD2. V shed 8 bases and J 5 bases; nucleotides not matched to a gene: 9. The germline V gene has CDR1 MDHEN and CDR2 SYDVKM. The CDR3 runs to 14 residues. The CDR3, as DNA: TGTGCCAGCTCCTCTGGGGACTACAACAATGAGCAGTTCTTC. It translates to CASSSGDYNNEQFF.

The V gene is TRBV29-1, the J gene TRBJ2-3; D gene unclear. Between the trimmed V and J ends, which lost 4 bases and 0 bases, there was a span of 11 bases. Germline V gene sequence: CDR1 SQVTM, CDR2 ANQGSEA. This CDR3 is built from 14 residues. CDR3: CSVGIPFSTDTQYF. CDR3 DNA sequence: TGCAGCGTTGGAATTCCCTTTAGCACAGATACGCAGTATTTT.

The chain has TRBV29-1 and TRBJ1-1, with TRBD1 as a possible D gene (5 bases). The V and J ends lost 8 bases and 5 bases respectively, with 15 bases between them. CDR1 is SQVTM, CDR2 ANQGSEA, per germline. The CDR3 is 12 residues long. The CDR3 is CSIWGGNTEAFF. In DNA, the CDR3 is TGCAGCATATGGGGGGGAAATACTGAAGCTTTCTTT.

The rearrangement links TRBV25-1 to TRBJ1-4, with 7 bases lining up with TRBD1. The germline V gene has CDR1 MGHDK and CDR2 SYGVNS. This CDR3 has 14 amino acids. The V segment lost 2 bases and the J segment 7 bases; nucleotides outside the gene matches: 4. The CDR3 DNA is TGTGCCAGCAGTGAACACAGGGGTGGTGAAAAACTGTTTTTT. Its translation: CASSEHRGGEKLFF.

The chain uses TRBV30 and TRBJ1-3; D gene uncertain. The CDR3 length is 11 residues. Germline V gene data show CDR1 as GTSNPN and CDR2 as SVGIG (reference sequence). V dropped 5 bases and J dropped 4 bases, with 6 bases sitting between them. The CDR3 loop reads CAWQRGNTIYF. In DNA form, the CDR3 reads TGTGCCTGGCAGCGGGGAAACACCATATATTTT.

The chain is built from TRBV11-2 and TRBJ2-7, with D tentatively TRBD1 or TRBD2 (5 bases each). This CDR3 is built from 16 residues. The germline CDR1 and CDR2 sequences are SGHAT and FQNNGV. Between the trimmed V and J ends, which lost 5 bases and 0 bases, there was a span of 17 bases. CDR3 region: CASSPLRRGTSYEQYF. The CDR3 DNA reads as TGTGCCAGCAGCCCCCTGCGCCGGGGCACCTCCTACGAGCAGTACTTC.

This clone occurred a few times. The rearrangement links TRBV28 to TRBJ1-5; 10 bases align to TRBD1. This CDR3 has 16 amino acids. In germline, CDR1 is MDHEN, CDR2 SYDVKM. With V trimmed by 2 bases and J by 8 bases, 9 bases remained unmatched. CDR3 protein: CASSLRQGAVTEPQHF. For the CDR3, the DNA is TGTGCCAGCAGTTTAAGACAGGGGGCCGTCACAGAGCCCCAGCATTTT.

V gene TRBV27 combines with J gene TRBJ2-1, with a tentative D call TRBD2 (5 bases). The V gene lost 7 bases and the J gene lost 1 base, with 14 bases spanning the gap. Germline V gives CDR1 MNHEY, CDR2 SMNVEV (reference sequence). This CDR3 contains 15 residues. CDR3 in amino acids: CASTRAAGSYNEQFF. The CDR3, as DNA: TGTGCCAGCACCCGAGCGGCAGGATCCTACAATGAGCAGTTCTTC.

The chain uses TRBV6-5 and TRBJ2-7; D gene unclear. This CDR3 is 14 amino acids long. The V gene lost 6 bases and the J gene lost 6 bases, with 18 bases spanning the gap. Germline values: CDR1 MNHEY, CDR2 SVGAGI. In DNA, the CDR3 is TGTGCCAGCAGCTTGATGACACCGGCCGGCGAGCAGTACTTC. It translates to CASSLMTPAGEQYF.

The CDR3 region is CASSPKVRLGYGYTF. CDR3 DNA sequence: TGTGCCAGCAGCCCAAAAGTAAGGCTGGGCTATGGCTACACCTTC. The genes are TRBV7-9 and TRBJ1-2, with unresolved D. Germline loops: CDR1 SEHNR, CDR2 FQNEAQ (reference sequence). V was clipped by 5 bases and J by 4 bases, with 17 bases between them. The CDR3 is 15 amino acids.

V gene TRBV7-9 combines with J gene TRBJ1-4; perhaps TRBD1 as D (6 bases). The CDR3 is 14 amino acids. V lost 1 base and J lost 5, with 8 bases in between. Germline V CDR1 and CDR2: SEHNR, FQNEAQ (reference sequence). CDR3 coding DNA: TGTGCCAGCAGCTTAGTACAGGGAAATGAAAAACTGTTTTTT. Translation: CASSLVQGNEKLFF. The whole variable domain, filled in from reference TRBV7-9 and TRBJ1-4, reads DTGVSQNPRHKITKRGQNVTFRCDPISEHNRLYWYRQTLGQGPEFLTYFQNEAQLEKSRLLSDRFSAERPKGSFSTLEIQRTEQGDSAMYLCASSLVQGNEKLFFGSGTQLSVL.

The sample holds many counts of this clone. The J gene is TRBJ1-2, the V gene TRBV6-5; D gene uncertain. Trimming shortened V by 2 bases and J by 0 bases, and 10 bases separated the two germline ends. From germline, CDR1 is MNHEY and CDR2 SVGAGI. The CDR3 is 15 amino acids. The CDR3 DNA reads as TGTGCCAGCAGTTACCATGGCAGACCTAACTATGGCTACACCTTC. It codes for CASSYHGRPNYGYTF.

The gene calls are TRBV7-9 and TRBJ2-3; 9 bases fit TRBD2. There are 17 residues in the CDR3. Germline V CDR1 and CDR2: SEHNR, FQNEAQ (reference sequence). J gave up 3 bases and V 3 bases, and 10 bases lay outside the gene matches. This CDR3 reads CASSFSGRRVVTDTQYF. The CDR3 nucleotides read TGTGCCAGCAGCTTTAGCGGGAGAAGGGTGGTAACAGATACGCAGTATTTT. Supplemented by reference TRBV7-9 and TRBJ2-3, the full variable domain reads DTGVSQNPRHKITKRGQNVTFRCDPISEHNRLYWYRQTLGQGPEFLTYFQNEAQLEKSRLLSDRFSAERPKGSFSTLEIQRTEQGDSAMYLCASSFSGRRVVTDTQYFGPGTRLTVL.

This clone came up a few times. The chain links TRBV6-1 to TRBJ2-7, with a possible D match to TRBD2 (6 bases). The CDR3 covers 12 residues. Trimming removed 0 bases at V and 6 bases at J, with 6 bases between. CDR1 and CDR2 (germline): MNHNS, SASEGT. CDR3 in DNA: TGTGCCAGCAGTGAAGCGGAGGGCGAGCAGTACTTC. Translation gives CASSEAEGEQYF.

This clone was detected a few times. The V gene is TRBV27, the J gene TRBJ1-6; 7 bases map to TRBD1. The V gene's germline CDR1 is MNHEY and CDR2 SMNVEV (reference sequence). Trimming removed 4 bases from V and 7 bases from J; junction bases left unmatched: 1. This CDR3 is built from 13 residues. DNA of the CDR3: TGTGCCAGCAGTTGGGACAGAAATTCACCCCTCCACTTT. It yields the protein CASSWDRNSPLHF.

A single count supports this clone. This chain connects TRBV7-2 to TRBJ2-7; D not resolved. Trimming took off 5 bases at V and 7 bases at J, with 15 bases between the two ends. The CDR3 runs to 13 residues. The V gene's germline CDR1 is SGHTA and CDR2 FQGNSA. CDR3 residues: CASSRPESDEQYF. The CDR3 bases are TGTGCCAGCAGCAGGCCCGAGTCGGATGAGCAGTACTTC.

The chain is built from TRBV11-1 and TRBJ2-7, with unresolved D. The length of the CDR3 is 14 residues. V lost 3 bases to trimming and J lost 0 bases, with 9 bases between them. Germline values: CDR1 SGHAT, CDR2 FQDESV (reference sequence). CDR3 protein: CASSFGILSYEQYF. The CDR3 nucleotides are TGTGCCAGCAGCTTCGGAATCCTCTCCTACGAGCAGTACTTC.

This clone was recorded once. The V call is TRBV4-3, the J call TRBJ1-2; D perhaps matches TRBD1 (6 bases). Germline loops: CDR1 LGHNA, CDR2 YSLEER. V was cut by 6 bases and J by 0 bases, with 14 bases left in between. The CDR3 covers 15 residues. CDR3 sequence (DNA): TGCGCCAGCAGTACAGGGAGAGGGGCTAACTATGGCTACACCTTC. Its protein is CASSTGRGANYGYTF.

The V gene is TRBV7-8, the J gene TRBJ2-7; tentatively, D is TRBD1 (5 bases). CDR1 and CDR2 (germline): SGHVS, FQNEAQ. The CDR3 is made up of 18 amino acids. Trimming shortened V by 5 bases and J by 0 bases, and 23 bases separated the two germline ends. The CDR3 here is CASSPHIRGRRSSYEQYF. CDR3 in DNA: TGTGCCAGCAGCCCACACATAAGGGGTAGAAGGAGCTCCTACGAGCAGTACTTC.

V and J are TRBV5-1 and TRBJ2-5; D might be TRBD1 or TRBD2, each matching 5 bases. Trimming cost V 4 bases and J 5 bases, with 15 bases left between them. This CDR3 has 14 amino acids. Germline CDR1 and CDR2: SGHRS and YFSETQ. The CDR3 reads CASSDQGPGETQYF. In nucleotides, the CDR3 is TGCGCCAGCAGCGACCAGGGACCGGGGGAGACCCAGTACTTC.

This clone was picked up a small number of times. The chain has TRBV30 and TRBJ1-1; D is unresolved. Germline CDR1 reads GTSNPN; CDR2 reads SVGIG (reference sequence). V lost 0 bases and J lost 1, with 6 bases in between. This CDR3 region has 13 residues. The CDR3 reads CAWSVRRNTEAFF. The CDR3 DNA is TGTGCCTGGAGTGTACGACGGAACACTGAAGCTTTCTTT.

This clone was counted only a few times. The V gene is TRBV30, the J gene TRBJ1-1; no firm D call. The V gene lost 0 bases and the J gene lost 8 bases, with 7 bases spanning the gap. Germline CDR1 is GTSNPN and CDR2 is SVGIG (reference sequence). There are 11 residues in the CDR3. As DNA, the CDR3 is TGTGCCTGGAGTGTATCAGTAGAAGCTTTCTTT. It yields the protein CAWSVSVEAFF.

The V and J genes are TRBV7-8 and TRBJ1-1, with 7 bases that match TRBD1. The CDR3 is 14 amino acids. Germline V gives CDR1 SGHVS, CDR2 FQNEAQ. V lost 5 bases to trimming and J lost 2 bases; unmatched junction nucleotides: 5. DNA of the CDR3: TGTGCCAGCAGCCGTGGGACAGCCAACACTGAAGCTTTCTTT. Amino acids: CASSRGTANTEAFF.

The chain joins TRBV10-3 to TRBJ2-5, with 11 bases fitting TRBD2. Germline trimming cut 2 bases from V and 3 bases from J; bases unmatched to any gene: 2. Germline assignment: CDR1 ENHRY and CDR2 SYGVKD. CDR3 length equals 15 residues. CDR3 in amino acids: CAISEPGLAEETQYF. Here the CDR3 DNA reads TGTGCCATCAGTGAGCCGGGACTAGCGGAAGAGACCCAGTACTTC.

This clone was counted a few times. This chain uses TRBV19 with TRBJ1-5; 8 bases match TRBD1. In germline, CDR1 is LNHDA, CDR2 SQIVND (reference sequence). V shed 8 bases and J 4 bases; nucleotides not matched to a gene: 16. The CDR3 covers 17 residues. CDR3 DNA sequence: TGTGCCAGTCTGACGAGTAGCGGCAGGGGGCCTAATCAGCCCCAGCATTTT. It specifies CASLTSSGRGPNQPQHF.

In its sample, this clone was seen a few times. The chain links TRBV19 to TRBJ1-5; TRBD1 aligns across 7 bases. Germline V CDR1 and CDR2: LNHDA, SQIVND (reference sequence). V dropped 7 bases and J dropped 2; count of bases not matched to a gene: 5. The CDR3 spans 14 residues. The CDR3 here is CASTDRERNQPQHF. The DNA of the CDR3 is TGTGCCAGTACAGACAGGGAACGCAATCAGCCCCAGCATTTT.

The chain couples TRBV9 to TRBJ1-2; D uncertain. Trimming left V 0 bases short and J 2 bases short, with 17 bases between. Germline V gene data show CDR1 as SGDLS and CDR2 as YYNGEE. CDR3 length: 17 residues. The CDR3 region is CASSVGLLYESNYGYTF. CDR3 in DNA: TGTGCCAGCAGCGTAGGGCTGTTATATGAGTCCAACTATGGCTACACCTTC.

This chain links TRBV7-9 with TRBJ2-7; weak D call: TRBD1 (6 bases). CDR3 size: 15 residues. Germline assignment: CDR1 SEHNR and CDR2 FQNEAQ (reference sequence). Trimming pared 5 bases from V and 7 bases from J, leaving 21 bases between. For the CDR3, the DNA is TGTGCCAGCAGCCCCACGGGACACCCCCCTTATGAGCAGTACTTC. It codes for CASSPTGHPPYEQYF.

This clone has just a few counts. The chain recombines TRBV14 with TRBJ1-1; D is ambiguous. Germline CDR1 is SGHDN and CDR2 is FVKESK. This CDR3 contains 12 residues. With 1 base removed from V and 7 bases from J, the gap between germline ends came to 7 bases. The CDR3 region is CASSQADGEAFF. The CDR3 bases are TGTGCCAGCAGCCAAGCGGACGGTGAAGCTTTCTTT.

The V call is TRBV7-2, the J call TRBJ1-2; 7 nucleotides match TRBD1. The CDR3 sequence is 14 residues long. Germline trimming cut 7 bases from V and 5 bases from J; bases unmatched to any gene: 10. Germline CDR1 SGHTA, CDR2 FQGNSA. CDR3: CASTPMTGKYGYTF. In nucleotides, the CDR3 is TGTGCCAGCACCCCCATGACAGGGAAATATGGCTACACCTTC.